These 27 T cell receptor beta chains share one sample of origin, sequenced in a study of control samples from healthy donors and cancer patients. Clones were sequenced by immunoSEQ multiplex PCR, and TCRdb holds only the in-frame ones, with some missing. The sample records approximately 190,000 clones, approximately 90% being singletons. The sequencing input was blood. Receptors were obtained from a man aged 25-45 years in good health.

V gene TRBV29-1 combines with J gene TRBJ2-3; no definite D call. Germline CDR1 reads SQVTM; CDR2 reads ANQGSEA. V was pared by 6 bases and J by 4 bases, with 11 bases between. This CDR3 contains 12 residues. This chain's CDR3 is CSVLGNADTQYF. In DNA, the CDR3 is TGCAGCGTCTTAGGGAACGCAGATACGCAGTATTTT.

This rearrangement joins TRBV6-2 or TRBV6-3 to TRBJ1-4, with 8 bases matching TRBD1. From germline, CDR1 is MNHEY and CDR2 SVGEGT. The CDR3 is 17 amino acids. The J segment lost 0 bases and the V segment lost 5 bases, leaving 8 bases of the junction unmatched. CDR3 in DNA: TGTGCCAGCAGTACCCAGGGGGCACATGCAACTAATGAAAAACTGTTTTTT. As protein: CASSTQGAHATNEKLFF.

This chain uses TRBV19 with TRBJ2-7, with D unresolved. V lost 1 base to trimming and J lost 2 bases, with 12 bases between them. From germline, CDR1 is LNHDA and CDR2 SQIVND (reference sequence). The CDR3 is 15 amino acids. The CDR3 here is CASSIVYSPPYEQYF. CDR3 nucleotides: TGTGCCAGTAGTATAGTCTACAGCCCTCCCTACGAGCAGTACTTC.

The chain carries TRBV3-1 (or the pseudogene TRBV3-2) and TRBJ1-1; D remains unclear. Germline V CDR1 and CDR2: LGHDT, YNNKEL (reference sequence). V lost 2 bases, J lost 2 bases, and 12 bases lay in between. The CDR3 spans 15 residues. The CDR3 nucleotides read TGTGCCAGCAGCCAATTTCCCGAAATTAACACTGAAGCTTTCTTT. Protein product: CASSQFPEINTEAFF.

The chain links TRBV20-1 to TRBJ1-1; D gene unclear. The CDR3 consists of 9 residues. V lost 7 bases and J 7 bases, leaving 7 bases between the germline ends. CDR1 is DFQATT and CDR2 is SNEGSKA in the germline V gene (reference sequence). The CDR3 bases are TGCAGTGTAGGGATTGAAGCTTTCTTT. It encodes CSVGIEAFF.

This chain links TRBV5-1 with TRBJ2-1, with 9 nucleotides matching TRBD2. V shed 4 bases and J 2 bases; nucleotides not matched to a gene: 4. Germline V gene data show CDR1 as SGHRS and CDR2 as YFSETQ. This CDR3 is 15 amino acids long. The CDR3 loop is CASSLAGQAYNEQFF. The CDR3 DNA sequence: TGCGCCAGCAGCCTAGCGGGGCAGGCCTACAATGAGCAGTTCTTC.

This sequence joins TRBV6-5 and TRBJ1-1, with D unclear. The CDR3 length is 16 residues. Trimming took off 2 bases at V and 0 bases at J, with 13 bases between the two ends. CDR1 and CDR2 from the germline V gene are MNHEY and SVGAGI. CDR3 amino acids: CASSYGEEGVNTEAFF. CDR3 nucleotide sequence: TGTGCCAGCAGTTACGGCGAAGAGGGTGTGAACACTGAAGCTTTCTTT.

The chain couples TRBV11-3 to TRBJ2-7; 8 bases match TRBD1. The CDR3 length is 19 residues. V was clipped by 1 base and J by 0 bases; unmatched bases: 14. The germline V gene has CDR1 SGHNT and CDR2 YENEEA. The CDR3 spells CASSLGLRTGILSSYEQYF. The CDR3 nucleotides are TGTGCCAGCAGCTTAGGTTTACGGACAGGGATTTTAAGCTCCTACGAGCAGTACTTC.

This clone was picked up one time. The rearrangement links TRBV5-6 to TRBJ1-1, with a possible D match to TRBD1 (6 bases). The CDR3 totals 16 residues. Germline V gene sequence: CDR1 SGHDT, CDR2 YYEEEE. Deletions cut 3 bases from V and 10 bases from J, with 25 bases between. CDR3 in DNA: TGTGCCAGCAGCTCAGTGATGGACAGAAAACTCGCCGGAGCTTTCTTT. It codes for CASSSVMDRKLAGAFF.

In its sample, this clone was seen once. Other DNA sequences in this specimen translate into the identical CDR3. The J gene is TRBJ1-1, the V gene TRBV19; unclear D gene. Deletions cut 1 base from V and 1 base from J, with 7 bases between. The CDR3 spans 14 residues. Germline CDR1 reads LNHDA; CDR2 reads SQIVND (reference sequence). Here the CDR3 DNA reads TGTGCCAGTAGTATAGGCGCAGGGAACACTGAAGCTTTCTTT. It codes for CASSIGAGNTEAFF.

V gene TRBV29-1 combines with J gene TRBJ1-6, with D unresolved. This CDR3 spans 15 amino acids. Germline CDR1 and CDR2: SQVTM and ANQGSEA. V lost 4 bases to trimming and J lost 7 bases, with 17 bases between them. CDR3 in DNA: TGCAGCGTTGCCCACGGTTTCGGAAGGAATTCACCCCTCCACTTT. It is translated as CSVAHGFGRNSPLHF.

V gene TRBV2 combines with J gene TRBJ1-1, with a tentative D call TRBD1 (5 bases). In germline, CDR1 is SNHLY, CDR2 FYNNEI. The V and J ends lost 10 bases and 1 base respectively, with 22 bases between them. The length of the CDR3 is 16 residues. The CDR3 is CAITEPTGTGNTEAFF. The CDR3 DNA follows: TGTGCCATTACCGAGCCCACCGGGACGGGGAACACTGAAGCTTTCTTT.

V and J are TRBV7-3 and TRBJ2-2, with TRBD2 as a possible D gene (7 bases). Germline V lookup: CDR1 SGHTA, CDR2 FQGTGA. The CDR3 runs to 16 residues. Trimming pared 5 bases from V and 7 bases from J, leaving 20 bases between. The CDR3 DNA sequence: TGTGCCAGCAGCGGCGGGGGCACTAGACTGGGCGGGGAGCTGTTTTTT. Translating gives CASSGGGTRLGGELFF.

The rearrangement links TRBV27 to TRBJ1-2; no clear D. The CDR3 is made up of 13 amino acids. Germline V gives CDR1 MNHEY, CDR2 SMNVEV (reference sequence). V dropped 6 bases and J dropped 5 bases, with 13 bases sitting between them. CDR3 in amino acids: CASSHGREYGYTF. CDR3 sequence (DNA): TGTGCCAGCAGCCACGGACGGGAGTATGGCTACACCTTC.

CDR3 residues: CASSHGTGGLNEQYF. CDR3 nucleotide sequence: TGTGCCAGCAGCCACGGGACAGGGGGGTTGAACGAGCAGTACTTC. The chain links TRBV5-8 to TRBJ2-7, with 11 nucleotides matching TRBD1. V shed 4 bases and J 5 bases; nucleotides not matched to a gene: 8. The V gene's germline CDR1 is SGHTS and CDR2 YDEGEE. The CDR3 is 15 amino acids.

The CDR3, as DNA: TGTGCCAGCAGCTGGGGGCCTATTCAGAATTCACCCCTCCACTTT. This gives the protein CASSWGPIQNSPLHF. The chain is built from TRBV11-2 and TRBJ1-6; D possibly corresponds to TRBD1 (6 bases). Germline assignment: CDR1 SGHAT and CDR2 FQNNGV. Trimming left V 4 bases short and J 7 bases short, with 14 bases between. The CDR3 has 15 amino acids.

The J gene is TRBJ1-1, the V gene TRBV5-1; tentative D call: TRBD1 (6 bases). Germline lookup yields CDR1 SGHRS and CDR2 YFSETQ. Trimming took 2 bases from V and 4 from J, leaving 15 bases between them. The CDR3 totals 15 residues. DNA for the CDR3: TGCGCCAGCAGCTTTTCGGGGCCAGGGGCCACTGAAGCTTTCTTT. It specifies CASSFSGPGATEAFF.

This sequence joins TRBV19 and TRBJ1-5; D may be TRBD1 (5 bases). The germline gives CDR1 LNHDA, CDR2 SQIVND (reference sequence). Deletions cut 9 bases from V and 6 bases from J, with 21 bases between. The CDR3 extends over 15 amino acids. As DNA, the CDR3 is TGTGCCAGCGGAAGTAGGAGGAGGGGCGTTCAGCCCCAGCATTTT. This sequence encodes CASGSRRRGVQPQHF.

For the CDR3, the DNA is TGCGCCAGCAGCTTGCAGGATCCCCAACGGTCACCCCTCCACTTT. As protein: CASSLQDPQRSPLHF. This rearrangement joins TRBV5-1 to TRBJ1-6; no clear D gene. CDR1 and CDR2 from the germline V gene are SGHRS and YFSETQ. Trimming shortened V by 1 base and J by 10 bases, and 15 bases separated the two germline ends. The CDR3 totals 15 residues.

The chain recombines TRBV6-5 with TRBJ1-2; D is unclear. Germline CDR1 is MNHEY and CDR2 is SVGAGI. The CDR3 totals 14 residues. V lost 7 bases and J 1 base, leaving 13 bases between the germline ends. The CDR3 region is CASTTRTDNYGYTF. CDR3 DNA sequence: TGTGCCAGCACCACCAGGACGGATAACTATGGCTACACCTTC.

The rearrangement links TRBV30 to TRBJ1-1, with D possibly matching TRBD1 (6 bases). This CDR3 comprises 13 residues. CDR1 and CDR2 (germline): GTSNPN, SVGIG (reference sequence). Between the trimmed V and J ends, which lost 3 bases and 1 base, there was a span of 9 bases. In nucleotides, the CDR3 is TGTGCCTGGAGGGACAGCTGGAACACTGAAGCTTTCTTT. Residues: CAWRDSWNTEAFF.

CDR3 region: CASSPGGVNTGELFF. For the CDR3, the DNA is TGTGCCAGCAGTCCTGGTGGGGTGAACACCGGGGAGCTGTTTTTT. V is TRBV27 and J is TRBJ2-2; D is unclear. The CDR3 covers 15 residues. V dropped 5 bases and J dropped 1 base, with 11 bases sitting between them. Germline CDR1 is MNHEY and CDR2 is SMNVEV (reference sequence).

The genes are TRBV6-5 and TRBJ2-7, with D perhaps matching TRBD2 (6 bases). Germline CDR1 reads MNHEY; CDR2 reads SVGAGI. Trimming removed 7 bases at V and 6 bases at J, with 10 bases between. The CDR3 length is 11 residues. CDR3 region: CASKKGGEQYF. CDR3 bases: TGTGCCAGCAAGAAGGGAGGCGAGCAGTACTTC.

This clone was counted once. V is TRBV14 and J is TRBJ1-2, with 9 bases matching TRBD1. Trimming cost V 1 base and J 5 bases; bases outside gene matches: 14. CDR3 size: 18 residues. Germline CDR1 SGHDN, CDR2 FVKESK. This chain's CDR3 is CASSQVISVQGAPYGYTF. The CDR3 DNA is TGTGCCAGCAGCCAAGTAATCTCCGTACAGGGGGCGCCTTATGGCTACACCTTC.

CDR3 protein: CSVEDRTGMNTEAFF. The CDR3 DNA sequence: TGCAGCGTTGAAGATCGTACGGGTATGAACACTGAAGCTTTCTTT. This chain joins TRBV29-1 and TRBJ1-1, with D uncertain. Germline V CDR1 and CDR2: SQVTM, ANQGSEA. V lost 0 bases to trimming and J lost 0 bases, with 11 bases between them. CDR3 length: 15 amino acids.

V gene TRBV5-1 combines with J gene TRBJ1-5, with 8 bases fitting TRBD1. The CDR3 covers 13 residues. Germline trimming cut 4 bases from V and 6 bases from J; bases unmatched to any gene: 3. CDR1 SGHRS and CDR2 YFSETQ come from the germline V gene. The CDR3 DNA reads as TGCGCCAGCAGCGGACAGGGTCGTCAGCCCCAGCATTTT. This gives the protein CASSGQGRQPQHF.

This sequence joins TRBV5-8 and TRBJ1-5, with D possibly being TRBD1 (6 bases). Germline CDR1 reads SGHTS; CDR2 reads YDEGEE. Trimming took 4 bases from V and 5 from J, leaving 13 bases between them. CDR3 length: 14 amino acids. CDR3 DNA: TGTGCCAGCAGCGTACAGGGAGGAGATCAGCCCCAGCATTTT. The encoded protein is CASSVQGGDQPQHF.